These T cell receptor beta chains were read from a single sample in a study of Ad26.COV2.S vaccination and SARS-CoV-2 variants. Assay: immunoSEQ multiplex PCR; the TCRdb copy retains only in-frame clones and omits some. The table includes 300,000 to 400,000 clones, roughly 84% detected once. Source: peripheral blood, taken in a trial of Ad26.COV2.S vaccine versus placebo. These receptors came from a person between 18 and 59 years old who received the Ad26.COV2.S COVID-19 vaccine or a placebo. The CDR3 runs from the conserved cysteine through the conserved F or W. Fields, in order: J gene, clone size, CDR3 length, D gene, V gene, CDR3 protein. The D gene is left open where the match is weak. A row's size may be missing; if present it is once, few, many or a size class.

J: TRBJ1-5
size: NA
length: 13
D: NA
V: TRBV12-3/TRBV12-4
CDR3: CASKQGSNQPQHF

J: TRBJ1-2
size: NA
length: 16
D: TRBD1
V: TRBV2
CDR3: CASSEAPRGAYYGYTF

J: TRBJ1-1
size: NA
length: 15
D: NA
V: TRBV29-1
CDR3: CSVEDFSGQPGEAFF

J: TRBJ1-2
size: NA
length: 13
D: NA
V: TRBV6-1
CDR3: CASSEGSGYGYTF

J: TRBJ2-7
size: NA
length: 19
D: TRBD2
V: TRBV10-3
CDR3: CAIRGGVVGTSGDTYEQYF

J: TRBJ1-2
size: many
length: 12
D: NA
V: TRBV7-9
CDR3: CASSLERGGYTF

J: TRBJ2-7
size: NA
length: 12
D: TRBD2
V: TRBV2
CDR3: CASWRGSYEQYF

J: TRBJ2-2
size: NA
length: 15
D: NA
V: TRBV4-3
CDR3: CASSHGQMNTGELFF

J: TRBJ2-1
size: NA
length: 13
D: NA
V: TRBV12-3/TRBV12-4
CDR3: CASLPTPYNEQFF

J: TRBJ2-3
size: NA
length: 14
D: TRBD2
V: TRBV10-3
CDR3: CAIRTSGGADTQYF

J: TRBJ1-5
size: NA
length: 12
D: NA
V: TRBV4-2
CDR3: CASSQANQPQHF

J: TRBJ2-5
size: NA
length: 13
D: NA
V: TRBV12-3/TRBV12-4
CDR3: CASSLRGQETQYF

J: TRBJ1-4
size: once
length: 15
D: NA
V: TRBV6-6
CDR3: CASSYSWGVGEKLFF

J: TRBJ1-2
size: NA
length: 13
D: TRBD1
V: TRBV19
CDR3: CASRVQGAYGYTF

J: TRBJ2-3
size: NA
length: 14
D: NA
V: TRBV11-2
CDR3: CASSDGREIDTQYF